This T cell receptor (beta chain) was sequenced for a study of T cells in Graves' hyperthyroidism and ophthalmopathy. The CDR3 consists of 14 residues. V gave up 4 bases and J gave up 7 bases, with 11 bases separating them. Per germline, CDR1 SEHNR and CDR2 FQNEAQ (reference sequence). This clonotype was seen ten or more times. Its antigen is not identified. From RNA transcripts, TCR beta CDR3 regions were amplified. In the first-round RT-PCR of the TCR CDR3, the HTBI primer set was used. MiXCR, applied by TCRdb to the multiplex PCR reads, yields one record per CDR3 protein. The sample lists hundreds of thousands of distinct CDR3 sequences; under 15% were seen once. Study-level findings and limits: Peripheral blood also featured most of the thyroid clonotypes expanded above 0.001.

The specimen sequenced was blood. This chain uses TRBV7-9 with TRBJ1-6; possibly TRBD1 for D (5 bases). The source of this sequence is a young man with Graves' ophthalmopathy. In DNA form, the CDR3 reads TGTGCCAGCAGCTGGCAGGGAATCAATTCACCCCTCCACTTT. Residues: CASSWQGINSPLHF.